The T cell receptor (beta chain) described here comes from a study of Ad26.COV2.S vaccination and SARS-CoV-2 variants. Overall study: By the intramuscular route, Ad26.COV2.S was given once, or twice 56 days apart.

Profiled with immunoSEQ multiplex PCR; TCRdb holds only in-frame clones, not every one. In the table there are 400,000 to 450,000 clones, roughly 87% of which are singletons. Trimming shortened V by 4 bases and J by 7 bases, and 11 bases separated the two germline ends. CDR1 and CDR2 from the germline V gene are SGHAT and FQDESV (reference sequence). CDR3 size: 12 residues. Documented treatment: some 19 received Ad26.COV2.S at low or high dose, single or two shots; a few received placebo; per-sample allocation not given. Day 63 after the first vaccine or placebo injection was the time point for sampling. In the vaccine, an Ad26 vector expressed the SARS-CoV-2 spike of the Wuhan strain.

The sample was peripheral blood, taken in a trial of Ad26.COV2.S vaccine versus placebo. The chain uses TRBV11-1 and TRBJ2-7, with a weak D call TRBD2 (6 bases). The sequence was obtained from a person aged 18-60 years who received the Ad26.COV2.S COVID-19 vaccine or a placebo. For the CDR3, the DNA is TGTGCCAGCAGCTCACGAGGGAGGGAGCAGTACTTC. This gives the protein CASSSRGREQYF.